The TCR beta chain under discussion was sequenced for a study of cytomegalovirus exposure and HLA in healthy donors (dated by TCRdb to 2017 to 2019). Study-wide context: According to an earlier analysis of 587 of the donors, roughly 180 million T cells yielded over 100 million unique TCR beta sequences and about 280 Gb of sequence data. About 300 gigabases of sequencing data and around 80 million unique TCR sequences made up an early release that covered 640 HLA-typed donors. Of the roughly 430 genotyped donors, 65% to 90% fell in the genetic ancestry cluster associated with self-reported Caucasian donors. The aim of the study was to test whether cataloging public T cell receptors could identify signatures of past pathogen exposure. The T cell repertoires of 670 or so subjects were profiled by immunosequencing and related to cytomegalovirus serostatus. In addition to the first cohort of 666 subjects, a separate validation cohort of about 120 different subjects was used. To predict cytomegalovirus infection status, the study brought together high-throughput TCR immunosequencing, statistical association of individual TCRs with disease status, and machine learning. A later analysis re-analyzed previously published TCR beta repertoires from about 730 donors and added high-resolution HLA genotyping to study TCR occurrence patterns. Rather than using new phenotypic data, the later analysis identified candidate immune exposures from TCR beta sequences and from how often those sequences occurred across donors. An earlier analysis of more than 450 of the donors used high-throughput TCR beta sequencing to judge whether each TCR beta V gene segment behaved as functional or pseudogenic. Donor age, sex, ethnicity and CMV serostatus were collected together with the repertoire data. A later genetic analysis took genome-wide SNP genotypes for about three fifths of the roughly 700 donors and used that subset as a discovery cohort. Every discovery cohort repertoire had been produced on one sequencing platform. Both class I and class II loci were covered by HLA typing, at four-digit resolution. The number of donors typed differed by locus, with roughly 620-630 for A, B, C, DRB1 and DQB1, more than 500 for DQA1, under 610 for DPA1, and 400 to 490 for DPB1. Because of strong linkage in the cohort, roughly five DR-DQ haplotypes were treated as single units for association and clustering. On average, around 240,000 unique TCR beta nucleotide sequences were sequenced per donor among about 400 genotyped donors of the cohort, with approximately 18% of those sequences being non-productive. Summary of the overall study and its limitations: In a later analysis, more than 15,000 TCR beta sequences were associated with specific HLA alleles at a false discovery rate of 0.05. In a later analysis, several top co-occurrence clusters were reported to appear linked to parvovirus B19, influenza, CMV and Epstein-Barr virus. The classifier was reported to diagnose cytomegalovirus status with high specificity and sensitivity in both the original and validation cohorts. A further reported finding was that TCR beta sequences accurately predicted the HLA-A and HLA-B alleles for most subjects in the first cohort. Because some donors lacked HLA typing at each locus, the association tests relied only on the typed subset. Broadly in line with IMGT annotations, most TCR beta V segments showed up in productive rearrangements about 87% or about 30% of the time in an earlier analysis of around 550 of the donors. Compared with equally common non-associated chains, HLA-associated TCR beta chains in a later analysis were more clonally expanded and had lower generation probabilities. This cohort had only TCR beta chains sequenced, and the lack of alpha or paired-chain data limited which features could be detected. Most TCR sequences were observed very rarely across donors, whereas some public TCRs were present in many individuals. An association between a missense DCLRE1C variant and V-gene and J-gene trimming of TCR beta chains was found in a later genetic analysis and replicated in an independent cohort. In the study, some 180 TCR beta chains were listed as associated with cytomegalovirus. Correlated functional status among segregating V segments might be attributable to linkage disequilibrium, but an unknown experimental factor could not be ruled out. The 87-base-pair reads could not distinguish some IMGT-functional V segments, including TRBV6-2 and TRBV6-3, so those segments were excluded. In a later analysis, the rate of TCR association differed among HLA loci, with DRB1 alleles having the most associated TCRs and HLA-C alleles having the fewest. In vitro tests confirmed that three of the cytomegalovirus-associated TCR beta chains recognize cytomegalovirus antigens. The authors suggested that the approach could potentially be extended to other disease states and immunological phenotypes. In a later genetic analysis, fewer N-insertions in productive TCRs were reported among donors in an Asian-associated ancestry cluster than the approximately 670-donor mean. Presence/absence analyses assumed roughly uniform sequencing depth across donors, an assumption that may not hold. The earlier analysis of about 600 of the donors excluded roughly 17 rarely observed V segments, including chromosome 9 orphons, because counts were too low. The only immune exposure information available for the cohort was CMV serostatus. According to a later analysis, most CMV-associated TCR beta chains appeared to be HLA-restricted, and the HLA associations seemed to be driven largely by CMV exposure. Assigning TCR associations to individual alleles was difficult when HLA alleles, especially DR and DQ, strongly co-occurred. The sequencing pipeline was judged likely to have produced a cluster of highly shared sequence variants as a technical artifact.

Receptor libraries were prepared by the immunoSEQ multiplex PCR assay. For the multiplex PCR, a mixture combining 60 forward primers for TCR Vbeta segments and 13 reverse primers for TCR Jbeta segments was used. A multiplex PCR assay on genomic DNA amplified the CDR3 region of rearranged TCR beta genes. On the Illumina HiSeq System, the amplified TCR beta libraries were sequenced as 87-base-pair reads. On the authors' methods: A later analysis tallied 75 million to 95 million unique TCR beta chains across the approximately 670 repertoires, and about 10 million of those chains were shared by two or more donors. Raw reads were error-corrected and collapsed into unique sequences by a nearest-neighbor algorithm in which closely related sequences were merged to remove PCR and sequencing errors. Alignment of CDR3 sequences to IMGT reference sequences was used to assign V, D and J gene segments. For a sequence to be retained, a match of at least six nucleotides was required to both a V gene segment and a J gene segment. A rearrangement was called productive if the CDR3 had no stop codons and remained in frame with V and J, and every other rearrangement was called non-productive. Following IMGT convention, CDR3 was defined as the stretch from the second conserved V-encoded cysteine to the conserved J-encoded phenylalanine. In an earlier analysis of roughly 580 of the donors, sequences lacking an unambiguous match to a single V gene segment were excluded. An earlier analysis of several hundred of the donors called V segments functional above 56.7% productive rearrangements and segregating when the between-donor standard deviation exceeded 5%. A statistical classification framework was developed to diagnose cytomegalovirus status using the catalog of TCR beta chain sequences. In a later analysis, V and J genes were assigned by comparing TCR nucleotide sequences against IMGT/GENE-DB human TR gene sequences. A later analysis assigned CDR3 sequences and most-parsimonious VDJ recombination scenarios with the TCRdist pipeline. A later analysis defined each TCR beta chain by its CDR3 amino acid sequence plus V-gene family, and excluded reads lacking a unique V-gene family. A later analysis removed 600 or so highly shared, low-generation-probability nucleotide sequences to deal with suspected cross-contamination and a sequencing artifact. For each public chain, a later analysis derived a clonal expansion index from normalized ranks of inferred template counts within each repertoire. A later analysis computed generation probabilities with a VDJ recombination model fitted to out-of-frame rearrangements, and checked the results against IGoR. In a later analysis, TCR-TCR, TCR-HLA and TCR-CMV co-occurrence was scored with hypergeometric tests, and a repertoire-size bias correction was applied to TCR pairs. To estimate false discovery rates, a later analysis permuted the HLA or CMV assignments 20 times. A later analysis grouped co-occurring TCRs with DBSCAN, adding TCRdist sequence similarity when clustering within HLA-allele-positive subsets. For co-occurrence clustering, repertoires with fewer than 30,000 or more than 120,000 public chains were excluded, along with a handful of repertoires with anomalous nucleotide sharing. This is the immuneACCESS table as TCRdb keeps it, with only in-frame sequences that have V and J called. A part of the clones is gone; compared with another copy, unresolved V genes explain less than half, and the rest is unexplained. V and J calls and clone size come straight from that table; D and trimming were deduced from the DNA. The sample table includes 200,000 to 250,000 clones. In total, the top ten clones hold 0.9% to 1.4% of the sample.

The cohort was made up of hundreds of healthy bone marrow donors. Cohort members were all nominally healthy when sampled, although unrecorded immune exposures were likely present. The donor tested CMV seropositive and was one of the 289 seropositive cohort members. A peripheral blood sample was provided by each donor, and peripheral blood mononuclear cells were used for TCR beta sequencing. Genomic DNA was extracted from the blood cell samples with the Qiagen DNeasy Blood Extraction Kit. From the cysteine through the phenylalanine, the CDR3 covers 12 amino acids. The CDR3 DNA has 36 bases and is translated from base 1. V loses 7 bases, J loses 2 bases, and the germline ends lie 9 bases apart. From a lookup of the germline V gene, CDR1 and CDR2 are MDHEN and SYDVKM. Concerning this clone: There is no known antigen for this receptor.

This sequence was found in a girl aged 2-10 years in good health and CMV-seropositive. This chain is built from TRBV28 and TRBJ2-7; a weak D assignment points to TRBD1 (5 bases agree). Sequences were obtained from PBMCs. The DNA sequence is as follows: TGTGCCAGCATGGGGCAGCCCTACGAGCAGTACTTC. Translation gives CASMGQPYEQYF.